The sequence of this TCR beta chain was determined in a study of Graves' ophthalmopathy and Graves' hyperthyroidism. This clonotype was counted at least ten times. Antigen specificity is unknown. The V gene's germline CDR1 is SNHLY and CDR2 FYNNEI. V lost 3 bases and J 1 base, leaving 12 bases between the germline ends. The CDR3 length is 16 residues. Regarding the study as a whole: Appearing in blood as well were most expanded thyroid clonotypes above 0.001 frequency. Ophthalmopathy progression was predicted with 55% to 71% sensitivity and approximately 72% specificity.

Enrollment excluded any patients with other autoimmune diseases, uncontrolled infections, pregnancy or lactation. Around 9.9 ml of fresh blood yielded the PBMCs by density gradient. RNA transcripts were the template, and TCR beta CDR3 regions were amplified from them. HTBI primers were used in a first-round RT-PCR, which preceded a second-round multiplex PCR. Each CDR3 protein gets one entry after TCRdb re-called the multiplex PCR reads with MiXCR. The table includes 350,000 to 400,000 distinct CDR3 sequences, around 19% detected once. Sequencing was carried out using peripheral blood. The clonotype comes from a woman aged 18-35 years with Graves' ophthalmopathy. This chain uses TRBV2 with TRBJ2-2, with D possibly matching TRBD1 (5 bases). The CDR3 DNA reads as TGTGCCAGCAGTGATTACCCCACAGGGAACACCGGGGAGCTGTTTTTT. Its translation: CASSDYPTGNTGELFF.